This TCR beta chain was profiled in a study of Graves' ophthalmopathy and Graves' hyperthyroidism. Background on the study: The blood sample was drawn at first diagnosis and before any treatment. Study-wide findings and caveats: Most thyroid clonotypes expanded beyond 0.001 frequency were also found in blood.

This clonotype occurred many times. Its matching antigen is unknown. Amplification of the TCR beta CDR3 regions used RNA transcripts (as template). Scientists carried out first-round RT-PCR using HTBI primers and then a second-round multiplex PCR. One entry per CDR3 protein results from TCRdb running MiXCR on the multiplex PCR reads. Of about 400,000 distinct CDR3 sequences in the sample, approximately 20% are singletons; the top ten hold around 1.4%. With a duration under 3 months, ophthalmopathy in the donors showed moderate-to-severe activity, CAS ≥3 and NOSPECS ≥4. Thyroid ultrasound, orbital computed tomography, TRAb, serum thyroxine and clinical symptoms formed the basis of diagnosis. The sample was peripheral blood. The TCR comes from a woman between 18 and 30 years old with Graves' ophthalmopathy.

As DNA, the CDR3 is TGTGCCAGCAGCTTGGGAACCCATGGGGAGCCCCAGCATTTT. Protein product: CASSLGTHGEPQHF. This chain uses TRBV28 with TRBJ1-5; unclear D gene. Germline V CDR1 and CDR2: MDHEN, SYDVKM. Trimming took 6 bases from V and 8 from J, leaving 17 bases between them. CDR3 size: 14 residues.